These 5 T cell receptor beta chains share one sample of origin, sequenced in a study of T cell responses to AZD1222 COVID-19 vaccine. The method was immunoSEQ multiplex PCR; TCRdb's version includes in-frame clones alone and lacks a portion of them. The sample contains about 100,000 clones, around 87% of which appear only once. The sequencing here drew on peripheral blood, taken on day 0 of AZD1222 vaccination. The receptors were sampled from an adult in good health.

The CDR3 nucleotides are TGTGCCAGCAACCCCCGGGGGTCGGGAAACACCATATATTTT. Amino acid sequence: CASNPRGSGNTIYF. The gene calls are TRBV6-5 and TRBJ1-3; weak D call: TRBD1 (5 bases). V lost 7 bases to trimming and J lost 4 bases, with 14 bases between them. CDR3 length equals 14 residues. Germline V gene sequence: CDR1 MNHEY, CDR2 SVGAGI.

The chain links TRBV18 to TRBJ1-3; 10 nucleotides agree with TRBD1. Germline V CDR1 and CDR2: KGHSH, LQKENI. The CDR3 spans 14 residues. The ends lost 5 bases at V and 8 bases at J; junction bases unmatched: 6. The CDR3 here is CASSTGTGADTIYF. The CDR3 region has the DNA TGTGCCAGCTCAACCGGGACAGGGGCTGACACCATATATTTT.

The V gene is TRBV18, the J gene TRBJ1-2, with no clear D. CDR1 is KGHSH and CDR2 is LQKENI in the germline V gene. This CDR3 comprises 13 residues. V lost 4 bases, J lost 6 bases, and 12 bases lay in between. The CDR3 DNA reads TGTGCCAGCTCACGTTTGCCTTCGGATGGCTACACCTTC. Amino acid sequence: CASSRLPSDGYTF. Full variable domain (rest looked up from reference TRBV18 and TRBJ1-2): NAGVMQNPRHLVRRRGQEARLRCSPMKGHSHVYWYRQLPEEGLKFMVYLQKENIIDESGMPKERFSAEFPKEGPSILRIQQVVRGDSAAYFCASSRLPSDGYTFGSGTRLTVV.

The chain has TRBV7-9 and TRBJ1-4; no clear D gene. CDR1 and CDR2 (germline): SEHNR, FQNEAQ (reference sequence). V shed 1 base and J shed 0 bases, with 9 bases lying between them. The CDR3 runs to 16 residues. This CDR3 is CASSLGSGATNEKLFF. The CDR3 DNA is TGTGCCAGCAGCTTAGGATCCGGTGCAACTAATGAAAAACTGTTTTTT.

This chain joins TRBV18 and TRBJ1-3; 7 bases agree with TRBD1. Germline CDR1 KGHSH, CDR2 LQKENI. V shed 5 bases, J shed 4 bases, and the junction held 8 bases outside the gene matches. CDR3 length: 15 residues. In nucleotides, the CDR3 is TGTGCCAGCTCAACCGACAGGGTCCAGGGAAACACCATATATTTT. Translating it yields CASSTDRVQGNTIYF.